The T cell receptor beta chain under discussion was sequenced for a study of Graves' ophthalmopathy and Graves' hyperthyroidism. The CDR3 consists of 15 residues. Germline V gene sequence: CDR1 SGHAT, CDR2 FQNNGV. The J segment lost 3 bases and the V segment lost 5 bases, leaving 4 bases of the junction unmatched. CDR3 regions of TCR beta were amplified from RNA transcripts. Second-round multiplex PCR came after first-round RT-PCR with HTBI primers. TCRdb itself ran the multiplex PCR reads through MiXCR, one entry per CDR3 protein. The profile shows about 620,000 distinct CDR3 sequences, about a fifth of them singletons.

The sample comprised peripheral blood. The TCR sequence derives from a woman aged 18-29 years with stable Graves' hyperthyroidism. Some clones in this sample may be carry-over from other donors' samples. This chain connects TRBV11-2 to TRBJ1-5; 10 bases map to TRBD1. The CDR3 is CASSETGGLNQPQHF. The CDR3 region has the DNA TGTGCCAGCAGCGAGACAGGGGGCCTCAATCAGCCCCAGCATTTT.